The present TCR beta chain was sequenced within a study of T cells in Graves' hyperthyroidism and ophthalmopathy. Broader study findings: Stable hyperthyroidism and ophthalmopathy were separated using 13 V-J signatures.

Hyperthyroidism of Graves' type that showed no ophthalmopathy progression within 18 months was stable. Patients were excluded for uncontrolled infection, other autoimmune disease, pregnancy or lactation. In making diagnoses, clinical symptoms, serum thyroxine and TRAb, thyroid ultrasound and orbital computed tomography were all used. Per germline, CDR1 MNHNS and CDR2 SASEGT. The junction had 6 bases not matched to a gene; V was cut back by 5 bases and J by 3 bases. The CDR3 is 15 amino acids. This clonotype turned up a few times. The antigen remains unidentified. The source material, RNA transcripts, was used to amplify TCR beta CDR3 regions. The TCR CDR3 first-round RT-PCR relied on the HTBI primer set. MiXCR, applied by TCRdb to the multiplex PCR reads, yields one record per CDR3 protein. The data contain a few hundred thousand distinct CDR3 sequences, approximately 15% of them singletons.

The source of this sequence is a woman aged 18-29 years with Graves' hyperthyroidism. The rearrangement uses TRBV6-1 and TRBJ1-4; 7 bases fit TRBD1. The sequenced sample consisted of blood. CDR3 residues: CASSKRQGPNEKLFF. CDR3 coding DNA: TGTGCCAGCAGTAAAAGACAGGGCCCTAATGAAAAACTGTTTTTT.